Following are 13 T cell receptor beta chains from one sample sequenced in a study of OX40 agonist ivuxolimab in advanced cancers. Receptor libraries were prepared by the immunoSEQ multiplex PCR assay. The immuneACCESS repertoire file appears here via TCRdb, limited to in-frame rearrangements. These files lack a portion of the clones; in checked studies, under half of the deficit traces to unresolved V genes, and the cause of the others is not known. A total of roughly 13,000 clones appear in this sample, approximately 80% of them only once. The ten largest clones take up roughly a third of the sample. The sequencing here drew on CD4+ or CD8+ T cells sorted from blood, taken in a trial of the OX40 agonist ivuxolimab. The receptors were sampled from an adult with an advanced solid tumor such as melanoma, head and neck, liver or kidney cancer.

V is TRBV27 and J is TRBJ2-1; D tentatively fits TRBD1 or TRBD2 (5 bases each). Per germline, CDR1 MNHEY and CDR2 SMNVEV (reference sequence). The germline V and J ends were trimmed by 0 bases and 4 bases, with 7 bases remaining between them. The CDR3 extends over 14 amino acids. The CDR3, as DNA: TGTGCCAGCAGTTTATCTGGGACGTACAATGAGCAGTTCTTC. Its translation: CASSLSGTYNEQFF.

This sequence joins TRBV5-1 and TRBJ2-7; 9 bases line up with TRBD2. The CDR3 consists of 15 residues. V trimming: 4 bases; J trimming: 0 bases; junction bases outside the gene matches: 5. Germline CDR1 reads SGHRS; CDR2 reads YFSETQ. The CDR3 sequence: CASSHSSGASYEQYF. CDR3 nucleotides: TGCGCCAGCAGCCACTCTAGCGGGGCCTCCTACGAGCAGTACTTC. Full variable domain (outside the CDR3, taken from reference TRBV5-1 and TRBJ2-7): KAGVTQTPRYLIKTRGQQVTLSCSPISGHRSVSWYQQTPGQGLQFLFEYFSETQRNKGNFPGRFSGRQFSNSRSEMNVSTLELGDSALYLCASSHSSGASYEQYFGPGTRLTVT.

The chain links TRBV7-8 to TRBJ2-5; no definite D call. The germline gives CDR1 SGHVS, CDR2 FQNEAQ. This CDR3 has 15 residues. Trimming shortened V by 2 bases and J by 2 bases, and 12 bases separated the two germline ends. CDR3 in amino acids: CASSLFSAGQETQYF. For the CDR3, the DNA is TGTGCCAGCAGCTTATTCTCGGCAGGTCAAGAGACCCAGTACTTC.

This chain uses TRBV29-1 with TRBJ2-3, with D unclear. CDR1 is SQVTM and CDR2 is ANQGSEA in the germline V gene. The germline V and J ends were trimmed by 7 bases and 0 bases, with 8 bases remaining between them. The CDR3 has 12 amino acids. DNA for the CDR3: TGCAGCGCGGCTACGAGCACAGATACGCAGTATTTT. It codes for CSAATSTDTQYF.

The J gene is TRBJ2-2, the V gene TRBV12-2. TRBV12-2 is given as a pseudogene. The CDR3 spans 18 residues. Here the CDR3 DNA reads TGTGCAAGTCGCTTAGCATTCACCCCAGCAAAGAACACCGGGGAGCTGTTTTTT. Amino acids: CASRLAFTPAKNTGELFF.

V is TRBV28 and J is TRBJ2-5, with TRBD1 matching 7 bases. The CDR3 is 12 residues long. Germline assignment: CDR1 MDHEN and CDR2 SYDVKM. With 11 bases clipped from V and 2 bases from J, the junction kept 5 bases outside the gene matches. The CDR3 sequence is CAGGQTQETQYF. CDR3 DNA sequence: TGTGCCGGGGGACAGACGCAAGAGACCCAGTACTTC.

The chain has TRBV29-1 and TRBJ1-4; TRBD1 agrees at 9 bases. The CDR3 has 17 residues. The V and J ends lost 8 bases and 2 bases, in that order; junction bases with no gene match: 15. Germline assignment: CDR1 SQVTM and CDR2 ANQGSEA. The CDR3 protein is CSPNRDRVLGTNEKLFF. In nucleotides, the CDR3 is TGCAGCCCTAACCGGGACAGGGTTTTAGGGACTAATGAAAAACTGTTTTTT.

The chain combines TRBV6-1 with TRBJ1-1; the D is unclear. V shed 2 bases and J shed 1 base, with 11 bases lying between them. Per germline, CDR1 MNHNS and CDR2 SASEGT. The CDR3 consists of 15 residues. CDR3 nucleotide sequence: TGTGCCAGCAGTGAATATCCAGCCCAGAACACTGAAGCTTTCTTT. As protein: CASSEYPAQNTEAFF.

The chain is built from TRBV7-2 and TRBJ2-1, with D perhaps TRBD1 (6 bases). V gave up 5 bases and J gave up 7 bases, with 15 bases separating them. Looked up from germline, CDR1 is SGHTA and CDR2 is FQGNSA. CDR3 size: 14 residues. The CDR3 sequence: CASSPRPTGNEQFF. The CDR3 bases are TGTGCCAGCAGCCCCCGTCCAACAGGGAATGAGCAGTTCTTC.

The rearrangement uses TRBV30 and TRBJ2-1; D gene uncertain. The CDR3 consists of 11 residues. Between the trimmed V and J ends, which lost 7 bases and 8 bases, there was a span of 12 bases. CDR1 is GTSNPN, CDR2 SVGIG, per germline (reference sequence). The CDR3 sequence: CASTENYEQFF. The CDR3 DNA sequence: TGTGCCTCCACCGAAAACTATGAGCAGTTCTTC.

This chain joins TRBV4-1 and TRBJ1-2; D is perhaps TRBD1 (5 bases). The length of the CDR3 is 16 residues. Trimming removed 0 bases at V and 4 bases at J, with 15 bases between. Germline V lookup: CDR1 MGHRA, CDR2 YSYEKL. CDR3 nucleotides: TGCGCCAGCAGCCAAGATAGGGCAGGGCTGGGCTATGGCTACACCTTC. Translation gives CASSQDRAGLGYGYTF.

This sequence joins TRBV7-6 and TRBJ2-5; 10 bases match TRBD1. CDR3 size: 15 residues. V was clipped by 2 bases and J by 5 bases; unmatched bases: 5. Germline CDR1 reads SGHVS; CDR2 reads FNYEAQ. The CDR3 coding sequence is TGTGCCAGCAGCTTATCGACAGGGGGCCCGGAGACCCAGTACTTC. It encodes CASSLSTGGPETQYF.

The gene calls are TRBV21-1 and TRBJ2-5; the table's D call, TRBD2, has no DNA check behind it. TRBV21-1 is noted as a pseudogene. The CDR3 has 16 residues. This CDR3 is CASSKGTSGIGETQYF. In nucleotides, the CDR3 is TGTGCCAGCAGCAAAGGGACTAGCGGGATAGGAGAGACCCAGTACTTC.